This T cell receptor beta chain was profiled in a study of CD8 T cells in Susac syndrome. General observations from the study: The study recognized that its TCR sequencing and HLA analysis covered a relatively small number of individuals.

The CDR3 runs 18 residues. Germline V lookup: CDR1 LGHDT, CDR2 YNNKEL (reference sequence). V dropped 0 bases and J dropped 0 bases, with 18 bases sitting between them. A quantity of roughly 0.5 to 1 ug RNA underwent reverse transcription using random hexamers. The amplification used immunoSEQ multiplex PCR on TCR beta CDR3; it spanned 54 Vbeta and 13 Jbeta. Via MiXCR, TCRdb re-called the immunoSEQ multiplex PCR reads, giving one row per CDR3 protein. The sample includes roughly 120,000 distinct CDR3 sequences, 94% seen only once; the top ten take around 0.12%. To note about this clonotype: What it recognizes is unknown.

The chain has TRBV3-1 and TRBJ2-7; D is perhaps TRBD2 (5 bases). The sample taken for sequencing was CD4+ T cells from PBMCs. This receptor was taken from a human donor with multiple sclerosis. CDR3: CASSQDIGRADGSYEQYF. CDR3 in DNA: TGTGCCAGCAGCCAAGATATAGGGCGGGCTGATGGCTCCTACGAGCAGTACTTC.